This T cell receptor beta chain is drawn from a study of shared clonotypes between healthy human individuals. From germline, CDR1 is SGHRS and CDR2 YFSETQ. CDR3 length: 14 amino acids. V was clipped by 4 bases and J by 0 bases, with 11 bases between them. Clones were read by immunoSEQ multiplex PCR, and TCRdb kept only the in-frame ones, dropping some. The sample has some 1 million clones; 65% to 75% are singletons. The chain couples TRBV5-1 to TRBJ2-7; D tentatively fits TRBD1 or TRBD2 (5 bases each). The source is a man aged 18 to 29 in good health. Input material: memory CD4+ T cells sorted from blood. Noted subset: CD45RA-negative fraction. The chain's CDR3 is CASSPGRPSYEQYF. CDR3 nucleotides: TGCGCCAGCAGCCCGGGACGGCCCTCCTACGAGCAGTACTTC.